These 32 T cell receptor beta chains came from one sample sequenced in a study of T cells in Graves' hyperthyroidism and ophthalmopathy. There were TCR beta CDR3 regions amplified from RNA transcripts. HTBI primers were employed in a first-round RT-PCR of the TCR CDR3. TCRdb reprocessed the multiplex PCR reads via MiXCR and lists one record per CDR3 protein. The data show about 380,000 distinct CDR3 sequences, about a fifth seen once. The sequenced sample consisted of blood. The source is a man in his late teens or twenties with Graves' ophthalmopathy.

This clonotype was seen just once. This chain links TRBV5-1 with TRBJ2-5; 7 positions agree with TRBD1. V trimming: 2 bases; J trimming: 5 bases; junction bases outside the gene matches: 9. Germline loops: CDR1 SGHRS, CDR2 YFSETQ. The CDR3 runs to 15 residues. The CDR3 DNA is TGCGCCAGCAGCTTCGGGACAGCTCGGTGGGAGACCCAGTACTTC. Amino acids: CASSFGTARWETQYF.

This clonotype was counted at least ten times. The chain uses TRBV3-1 and TRBJ2-1; perhaps D is TRBD1 or TRBD2 (5 bases each). Germline CDR1 and CDR2: LGHDT and YNNKEL (reference sequence). The length of the CDR3 is 14 residues. Trimming pared 8 bases from V and 6 bases from J, leaving 17 bases between. This CDR3 reads CASGYGVGANEQFF. The CDR3 DNA reads TGTGCCAGCGGGTACGGGGTTGGGGCCAATGAGCAGTTCTTC.

This clonotype turned up a few times. The V gene is TRBV5-6, the J gene TRBJ2-3; no definite D call. Trimming took 2 bases from V and 2 from J, leaving 9 bases between them. The CDR3 totals 14 residues. Germline CDR1 SGHDT, CDR2 YYEEEE. The CDR3 DNA is TGTGCCAGCAGCTTTTTTTATTACACAGATACGCAGTATTTT. It encodes CASSFFYYTDTQYF.

This chain joins TRBV12-3 or TRBV12-4 and TRBJ2-3, with 8 nucleotides matching TRBD2. V shed 2 bases and J 6 bases; nucleotides not matched to a gene: 7. The CDR3 consists of 15 residues. CDR3 bases: TGTGCCAGCAGTTTAAGACCAGCGGGGGCGGATACGCAGTATTTT. Its translation is CASSLRPAGADTQYF.

This clonotype was counted ten times or more. The chain employs TRBV12-3 or TRBV12-4 and TRBJ2-3, with TRBD2 matching 8 bases. CDR3 length: 13 residues. The V gene end was trimmed by 3 bases and the J gene end by 6 bases; junction bases not matched to a gene: 2. The CDR3 DNA is TGTGCCAGCAGTTTCGGGGGGGCGGATACGCAGTATTTT. Translating gives CASSFGGADTQYF.

The sample holds a few counts of this clonotype. The V gene is TRBV18, the J gene TRBJ1-1; D may be TRBD1 (5 bases). V lost 1 base to trimming and J lost 0 bases, with 9 bases between them. Germline loops: CDR1 KGHSH, CDR2 LQKENI. The CDR3 sequence is 15 residues long. The CDR3 DNA reads as TGTGCCAGCTCACCACGCAGGGAAATGAACACTGAAGCTTTCTTT. This gives the protein CASSPRREMNTEAFF. The entire variable domain, with the rest obtained from reference TRBV18 and TRBJ1-1, is as follows: NAGVMQNPRHLVRRRGQEARLRCSPMKGHSHVYWYRQLPEEGLKFMVYLQKENIIDESGMPKERFSAEFPKEGPSILRIQQVVRGDSAAYFCASSPRREMNTEAFFGQGTRLTVV.

This clonotype has a count of ten or more. The V gene is TRBV11-2, the J gene TRBJ2-1; D ambiguous. The CDR3 extends over 12 amino acids. V shed 1 base and J shed 13 bases, with 11 bases lying between them. Germline V CDR1 and CDR2: SGHAT, FQNNGV. The CDR3 is CASSLARPSQFF. The CDR3 nucleotides read TGTGCCAGCAGCTTAGCCAGACCAAGTCAGTTCTTC.

The rearrangement joins TRBV7-3 to TRBJ1-1; 8 bases line up with TRBD1. This CDR3 region has 14 residues. The V and J ends lost 2 bases and 7 bases, in that order; junction bases with no gene match: 6. Germline V gene sequence: CDR1 SGHTA, CDR2 FQGTGA. The CDR3 DNA sequence: TGTGCCAGCAGCTTAGCGGACAGGGTAGTTGAAGCTTTCTTT. Its translation: CASSLADRVVEAFF.

This clonotype has a count of ten or more. The rearrangement joins TRBV20-1 to TRBJ2-7; TRBD2 agrees at 7 bases. Germline CDR1 reads DFQATT; CDR2 reads SNEGSKA (reference sequence). The ends lost 7 bases at V and 0 bases at J; junction bases unmatched: 9. The CDR3 contains 14 residues. CDR3 nucleotide sequence: TGCAGTGGTTTGGCGGGAGATAGCTCCTACGAGCAGTACTTC. It encodes CSGLAGDSSYEQYF.

In its sample, this clonotype was seen once. Since a much larger clone is just one base distant, this may be a read error. The chain has TRBV7-9 and TRBJ1-4; the D is unclear. Per the germline V gene, CDR1 is SEHNR and CDR2 is FQNEAQ (reference sequence). CDR3 size: 13 residues. CDR3 coding DNA: TGTGTCAGCAGAGTCGAAGTTAATGAAAAACTGTTTTTT. Translation gives CVSRVEVNEKLFF.

In DNA form, the CDR3 reads TGTGCCAGCACGACTAGGGGGAACTCACCCCTCCACTTT. Encoded protein: CASTTRGNSPLHF. This chain joins TRBV12-3 or TRBV12-4 and TRBJ1-6, with D tentatively TRBD1 (6 bases). This CDR3 has 13 residues. V was cut by 7 bases and J by 10 bases, with 14 bases left in between.

Note on this clonotype: A much larger clone lies one base from this, so it may be a read error. J is TRBJ2-1 and V is TRBV5-1; 11 nucleotides line up with TRBD1. Per the germline V gene, CDR1 is SGHRS and CDR2 is YFSETQ. This CDR3 has 15 amino acids. The CDR3 spells CASSPGQGAGDEQFF. CDR3 DNA sequence: TGTGCCAGCAGCCCCGGACAGGGGGCTGGCGATGAGCAGTTCTTC. Variable domain in full (rest from reference TRBV5-1 and TRBJ2-1): KAGVTQTPRYLIKTRGQQVTLSCSPISGHRSVSWYQQTPGQGLQFLFEYFSETQRNKGNFPGRFSGRQFSNSRSEMNVSTLELGDSALYLCASSPGQGAGDEQFFGPGTRLTVL.

The rearrangement joins TRBV13 to TRBJ2-2, with D hard to call. CDR3 length equals 15 residues. V was trimmed by 4 bases and J by 2 bases, leaving 11 bases between them. Germline CDR1 PRHDT, CDR2 FYEKMQ (reference sequence). This chain's CDR3 is CASSSPSGNTGELFF. The CDR3 coding sequence is TGTGCCAGCAGCTCCCCGTCCGGAAACACCGGGGAGCTGTTTTTT.

There are many counts of this clonotype. The chain couples TRBV3-1 to TRBJ2-5; D is ambiguous. Germline V gene lookup returns CDR1 LGHDT and CDR2 YNNKEL (reference sequence). The V end was cut by 0 bases, the J end by 2 bases, with 10 bases between. This CDR3 spans 15 amino acids. The CDR3: CASSQDWAKQETQYF. Here the CDR3 DNA reads TGTGCCAGCAGCCAAGATTGGGCTAAACAAGAGACCCAGTACTTC.

This clonotype was detected ten times or more. V gene TRBV5-1 combines with J gene TRBJ2-7; D gene unclear. Trimming pared 3 bases from V and 3 bases from J, leaving 4 bases between. Germline lookup yields CDR1 SGHRS and CDR2 YFSETQ. CDR3 size: 11 residues. As DNA, the CDR3 is TGCGCCAGCAGCTACAACTACGAGCAGTACTTC. Translating gives CASSYNYEQYF.

This clonotype was detected many times. This rearrangement joins TRBV12-3 or TRBV12-4 to TRBJ2-7; the D is unclear. Trimming took off 5 bases at V and 0 bases at J, with 2 bases between the two ends. There are 11 residues in the CDR3. The CDR3 region has the DNA TGTGCCAGCAGTATCTCCTACGAGCAGTACTTC. Residues: CASSISYEQYF.

The J gene is TRBJ2-1, the V gene TRBV5-8; D may be TRBD1 or TRBD2 (5 bases each). The CDR3 is made up of 16 amino acids. The V end lost 6 bases, the J end lost 4 bases, and 20 bases lay between the germline ends. Germline CDR1 SGHTS, CDR2 YDEGEE. The CDR3 DNA reads TGTGCCAGCACCCTTGTGGGATTTTGGGGGTACAATGAGCAGTTCTTC. It yields the protein CASTLVGFWGYNEQFF.

This rearrangement joins TRBV7-2 to TRBJ2-7; weak D call: TRBD1 (5 bases). The germline gives CDR1 SGHTA, CDR2 FQGNSA. The CDR3 has 15 residues. The V end lost 1 base, the J end lost 3 bases, and 13 bases lay between the germline ends. This CDR3 reads CASSLVAQGHYEQYF. CDR3 nucleotide sequence: TGTGCCAGCAGCTTAGTTGCCCAGGGTCACTACGAGCAGTACTTC.

About this clonotype: A single base separates this from a much larger clone, so it may be a read error. The chain joins TRBV3-1 to TRBJ1-1, with a tentative D call TRBD1 (6 bases). Germline V lookup: CDR1 LGHDT, CDR2 YNNKEL (reference sequence). Deletions cut 2 bases from V and 8 bases from J, with 9 bases between. The CDR3 contains 12 residues. CDR3 nucleotide sequence: TGTGCCAGCAGCCAAACAGGGTGGGAAGCTTTCTTT. Residues: CASSQTGWEAFF.

At least ten counts were recorded for this clonotype. The chain employs TRBV12-3 or TRBV12-4 and TRBJ1-1; D is undetermined. This CDR3 region has 14 residues. With 3 bases removed from V and 1 base from J, the gap between germline ends came to 9 bases. CDR3 coding DNA: TGTGCCAGCAGTTTTGAGGGTCCGAACACTGAAGCTTTCTTT. It specifies CASSFEGPNTEAFF.

This clonotype was seen many times. This chain links TRBV28 with TRBJ1-2, with no clear D. Trimming stripped 2 bases from V and 3 bases from J, with 16 bases between. Germline V gene data show CDR1 as MDHEN and CDR2 as SYDVKM. The CDR3 extends over 16 amino acids. The CDR3, as DNA: TGTGCCAGCAGTTTAAGAGGACGGTCCCCCTACTATGGCTACACCTTC. Its translation: CASSLRGRSPYYGYTF.

The rearrangement links TRBV7-8 to TRBJ1-2; 7 bases are shared with TRBD1. V trimming: 8 bases; J trimming: 6 bases; junction bases outside the gene matches: 18. This CDR3 comprises 16 residues. Germline CDR1 is SGHVS and CDR2 is FQNEAQ. The CDR3 protein is CASGRKRETGSDGYTF. CDR3 DNA sequence: TGTGCCAGCGGCCGCAAACGAGAGACAGGGAGTGATGGCTACACCTTC.

This clonotype was recorded many times. One junction end disagrees with the germline gene, perhaps due to a read error. The chain joins TRBV20-1 to TRBJ2-5; 14 nucleotides align to TRBD2. The CDR3 extends over 14 amino acids. Germline V gene data show CDR1 as DFQATT and CDR2 as SNEGSKA (reference sequence). The CDR3 is CSAGTSGGQGTQYF. CDR3 DNA: TGCAGTGCCGGGACTAGCGGGGGACAAGGGACCCAGTACTTC.

The chain links TRBV27 to TRBJ2-7; 13 positions match TRBD2. Germline CDR1 reads MNHEY; CDR2 reads SMNVEV (reference sequence). The trim removed 3 bases at V and 3 bases at J, leaving 5 bases unmatched. There are 16 residues in the CDR3. Here the CDR3 DNA reads TGTGCCAGCAGTTTGAGGACTAGCGGGAGCCTCTACGAGCAGTACTTC. Translating it yields CASSLRTSGSLYEQYF.

Comments on this clonotype: A much more abundant neighbour one base away suggests this may be a read error. The chain uses TRBV6-2 or TRBV6-3 and TRBJ1-5, with TRBD1 matching over 10 bases. With 4 bases clipped from V and 2 bases from J, the junction kept 8 bases outside the gene matches. Germline CDR1 reads MNHEY; CDR2 reads SVGEGT. The CDR3 has 17 amino acids. CDR3 nucleotides: TGTGCCAGCAGTTGCACACCCGGGACAGGGGGCAATCAGCCCCAGCATTTT. It encodes CASSCTPGTGGNQPQHF.

As for this clonotype: One end of the junction is discordant with germline, which a read error may explain. The chain is built from TRBV27 and TRBJ1-6; 9 bases match TRBD1. In germline, CDR1 is MNHEY, CDR2 SMNVEV (reference sequence). The CDR3 contains 16 residues. CDR3 loop: CVSSLLDRGGKSPLHF. The DNA for the CDR3 is TGTGTCAGCAGTTTGCTCGACAGGGGGGGAAAATCACCCCTCCACTTT.

This clonotype was counted a few times. The J gene is TRBJ1-6, the V gene TRBV18; D is ambiguous. This CDR3 spans 13 amino acids. Trimming shortened V by 4 bases and J by 7 bases, and 8 bases separated the two germline ends. Germline V lookup: CDR1 KGHSH, CDR2 LQKENI. This chain's CDR3 is CASSLKTNSPLHF. CDR3 coding DNA: TGTGCCAGCTCACTGAAGACGAATTCACCCCTCCACTTT. Full variable domain (remainder filled in from reference TRBV18 and TRBJ1-6): NAGVMQNPRHLVRRRGQEARLRCSPMKGHSHVYWYRQLPEEGLKFMVYLQKENIIDESGMPKERFSAEFPKEGPSILRIQQVVRGDSAAYFCASSLKTNSPLHFGNGTRLTVT.

This clonotype was seen a few times. The chain has TRBV19 and TRBJ1-2, with D hard to call. Germline-derived CDR1 and CDR2 are LNHDA and SQIVND (reference sequence). V lost 7 bases and J 8 bases, leaving 26 bases between the germline ends. The CDR3 spans 16 residues. CDR3 DNA sequence: TGTGCCAGTACTACCACCCTCCCTGGCAGAGTGGGCGGCTACACCTTC. Protein product: CASTTTLPGRVGGYTF.

This clonotype came up many times. This sequence joins TRBV3-1 and TRBJ1-2; 9 nucleotides line up with TRBD1. The CDR3 has 16 amino acids. After removal of 4 bases from V and 6 bases from J, the junction contained 12 bases not matched to a gene. Germline V gene data show CDR1 as LGHDT and CDR2 as YNNKEL (reference sequence). The CDR3 nucleotides are TGTGCCAGCAGCCCCTTTCCCGGGACAGGGCTTCATGGCTACACCTTC. It is translated as CASSPFPGTGLHGYTF.

This clonotype was seen at least ten times. The V and J genes are TRBV14 and TRBJ2-3, with D hard to call. This CDR3 is 14 amino acids long. Trimming stripped 1 base from V and 2 bases from J, with 7 bases between. The germline V gene encodes CDR1 SGHDN and CDR2 FVKESK. The CDR3 DNA is TGTGCCAGCAGCCAAGGATTGACCACAGATACGCAGTATTTT. This codes for CASSQGLTTDTQYF.

Notes on this clonotype: Germline is not matched at one junction end, which may reflect a read error. The chain is built from TRBV9 and TRBJ1-3; weak D call: TRBD1 (5 bases). The CDR3 loop spans 14 amino acids. Germline V gene lookup returns CDR1 SGDLS and CDR2 YYNGEE. The CDR3, as DNA: TGTGCCAGCAGCGTAGGGGGCTCTGAAAACACCATATATTTT. Translating gives CASSVGGSENTIYF.

This clonotype was counted at least ten times. V gene TRBV27 combines with J gene TRBJ2-3; D remains ambiguous. V lost 0 bases to trimming and J lost 5 bases, with 6 bases between them. The CDR3 has 13 residues. Per the germline V gene, CDR1 is MNHEY and CDR2 is SMNVEV (reference sequence). The CDR3 region has the DNA TGTGCCAGCAGTTTATCGATGGGAGATACGCAGTATTTT. Protein sequence: CASSLSMGDTQYF.